Below, 25 T cell receptor beta chains from the same sample are listed, as sequenced in a study of T cells in Graves' hyperthyroidism and ophthalmopathy. TCR beta CDR3 regions were amplified from RNA transcripts. The HTBI set primed first-round TCR CDR3 RT-PCR. Using its own MiXCR run on the multiplex PCR reads, TCRdb lists one record per CDR3 protein. The table has a few hundred thousand distinct CDR3 sequences, approximately 15% seen once; the top ten hold 12% to 15%. What was sequenced was blood. The receptors shown here come from a woman under 30 with Graves' hyperthyroidism.

The table lists this clonotype with many counts. This chain connects TRBV28 to TRBJ1-5; TRBD1 matches at 9 bases. The CDR3 has 15 amino acids. J lost 6 bases, V lost 8 bases, and 11 bases had no gene match. Germline assignment: CDR1 MDHEN and CDR2 SYDVKM. Here the CDR3 DNA reads TGTGCCAGCTATAAAACGGGACAGGGTAGTCAGCCCCAGCATTTT. The encoded protein is CASYKTGQGSQPQHF. Full variable domain (missing parts from reference TRBV28 and TRBJ1-5): DVKVTQSSRYLVKRTGEKVFLECVQDMDHENMFWYRQDPGLGLRLIYFSYDVKMKEKGDIPEGYSVSREKKERFSLILESASTNQTSMYLCASYKTGQGSQPQHFGDGTRLSIL.

The CDR3 bases are TGTGCCAGCAGGAAGACAGGGGGCGAGCAAAACGCAGATACGCAGTATTTT. It codes for CASRKTGGEQNADTQYF. The rearrangement uses TRBV7-3 and TRBJ2-3; 10 bases align to TRBD1. CDR1 and CDR2 (germline): SGHTA, FQGTGA. The CDR3 contains 17 residues. J gave up 4 bases and V 6 bases, and 13 bases lay outside the gene matches. Full variable domain (outside the CDR3, taken from reference TRBV7-3 and TRBJ2-3): GAGVSQTPSNKVTEKGKYVELRCDPISGHTALYWYRQSLGQGPEFLIYFQGTGAADDSGLPNDRFFAVRPEGSVSTLKIQRTERGDSAVYLCASRKTGGEQNADTQYFGPGTRLTVL.

This clonotype has at least ten counts. This chain links TRBV20-1 with TRBJ2-7; no clear D. CDR1 DFQATT and CDR2 SNEGSKA come from the germline V gene (reference sequence). The CDR3 spans 13 residues. V was pared by 6 bases and J by 2 bases, with 14 bases between. The CDR3 is CSAPLDPAYEQYF. In nucleotides, the CDR3 is TGCAGTGCCCCTCTCGATCCGGCCTACGAGCAGTACTTC.

There are many counts of this clonotype. CDR3 DNA sequence: TGTGCCAGCAGTCCCCGGGACGGGGATACGCAGTATTTT. Protein product: CASSPRDGDTQYF. The V call is TRBV12-3 or TRBV12-4, the J call TRBJ2-3; D assignment may be TRBD1 or TRBD2 (5 bases each). Trimming removed 5 bases at V and 6 bases at J, with 12 bases between. The CDR3 is 13 amino acids.

This clonotype came up many times. This chain links TRBV4-3 with TRBJ2-5; the D call may be TRBD1 or TRBD2 (5 bases each). Trimming took off 1 base at V and 4 bases at J, with 10 bases between the two ends. This CDR3 has 14 residues. The germline CDR1 and CDR2 sequences are LGHNA and YSLEER. This chain's CDR3 is CASSQGGGGETQYF. The CDR3 DNA follows: TGCGCCAGCAGCCAAGGGGGTGGGGGAGAGACCCAGTACTTC.

This clonotype was counted many times. The chain recombines TRBV28 with TRBJ2-7, with D maybe TRBD1 (5 bases). The CDR3 length is 14 residues. Trimming pared 7 bases from V and 2 bases from J, leaving 15 bases between. CDR1 and CDR2 (germline): MDHEN, SYDVKM. CDR3 nucleotide sequence: TGTGCCAGCACTTACTCGGCAGGGCCCTACGAGCAGTACTTC. It specifies CASTYSAGPYEQYF.

The chain recombines TRBV27 with TRBJ1-6; D is uncertain. The V end was cut by 5 bases, the J end by 15 bases, with 14 bases between. This CDR3 comprises 12 residues. Germline V gene data show CDR1 as MNHEY and CDR2 as SMNVEV (reference sequence). DNA of the CDR3: TGTGCCAGCAGTGAATATCCTTTTCTCCTCCACTTT. Protein: CASSEYPFLLHF.

This clonotype occurred many times. The chain has TRBV12-3 or TRBV12-4 and TRBJ2-7; TRBD1 might be the D (5 bases). This CDR3 region has 15 residues. Trimming pared 3 bases from V and 1 base from J, leaving 13 bases between. CDR3 in DNA: TGTGCCAGCAGTTTTGGCAGGGTGGAATCCTACGAGCAGTACTTC. It yields the protein CASSFGRVESYEQYF.

This clonotype has a count of ten or more. The V and J genes are TRBV28 and TRBJ2-5, with D possibly TRBD2 on 6 matching bases. The CDR3 is made up of 19 amino acids. Germline V gene data show CDR1 as MDHEN and CDR2 as SYDVKM. V was cut by 2 bases and J by 2 bases, with 24 bases left in between. CDR3 in DNA: TGTGCCAGCAGTTTACCAAAGACGTTAGCGGCCCCGCGGCAAGAGACCCAGTACTTC. The encoded protein is CASSLPKTLAAPRQETQYF.

There are a few counts of this clonotype. The rearrangement uses TRBV29-1 and TRBJ2-7; D tentatively fits TRBD1 or TRBD2 (5 bases each). CDR3 length: 15 residues. The V and J ends lost 3 bases and 4 bases respectively, with 19 bases between them. In germline, CDR1 is SQVTM, CDR2 ANQGSEA. The CDR3 region is CSVEAAGFEGYEQYF. The CDR3 DNA reads TGCAGCGTTGAGGCCGCAGGCTTTGAGGGGTACGAGCAGTACTTC.

This clonotype appeared many times. This chain uses TRBV20-1 with TRBJ1-6; 12 bases agree with TRBD1. CDR1 and CDR2 from the germline V gene are DFQATT and SNEGSKA (reference sequence). This CDR3 comprises 16 residues. V trimming: 6 bases; J trimming: 10 bases; junction bases outside the gene matches: 13. In nucleotides, the CDR3 is TGCAGTGCCGAGATCTTGGGACAGGGGGCTAGATCACCCCTCCACTTT. Encoded protein: CSAEILGQGARSPLHF.

This clonotype was observed at least ten times. The chain joins TRBV24-1 to TRBJ2-7; tentative D call: TRBD1 (6 bases). Trimming shortened V by 4 bases and J by 2 bases, and 11 bases separated the two germline ends. The CDR3 is 14 residues long. Germline CDR1 reads KGHDR; CDR2 reads SFDVKD. The CDR3 DNA is TGTGCCACCAGTGACCCAGGACAGCCCTACGAGCAGTACTTC. It yields the protein CATSDPGQPYEQYF.

This clonotype has just a few counts. CDR3 DNA: TGCGCCAGCAGCCAAGTTGGTCAATGGGGCTACGAGCAGTACTTC. Protein product: CASSQVGQWGYEQYF. The rearrangement links TRBV4-3 to TRBJ2-7; D is unclear. Deletions cut 1 base from V and 3 bases from J, with 13 bases between. The CDR3 has 15 residues. The V gene's germline CDR1 is LGHNA and CDR2 YSLEER.

The table lists this clonotype with a few counts. One base away lies a much larger clone, so this may be a sequencing read error. This rearrangement joins TRBV6-2 or TRBV6-3 to TRBJ1-1; TRBD1 is a possible D gene (5 bases). The CDR3 extends over 15 amino acids. Per the germline V gene, CDR1 is MNHEY and CDR2 is SVGEGT. CDR3 loop: CASSYSGGLNTEASF. The DNA for the CDR3 is TGTGCCAGCAGTTACTCGGGGGGTTTGAACACTGAAGCTTCCTTT.

This clonotype has a count of ten or more. The gene calls are TRBV4-2 and TRBJ1-2; 9 nucleotides line up with TRBD1. Germline V CDR1 and CDR2: LGHNA, YNFKEQ. V lost 2 bases, J lost 3 bases, and 7 bases stayed unmatched. This CDR3 comprises 16 residues. CDR3 nucleotides: TGTGCCAGCAGCCAACAACAGGGGGCTCAAGACTATGGCTACACCTTC. Its translation is CASSQQQGAQDYGYTF.

In its sample, this clonotype was seen many times. The rearrangement links TRBV10-3 to TRBJ2-7; 11 bases line up with TRBD2. V dropped 2 bases and J dropped 4; count of bases not matched to a gene: 4. Germline lookup yields CDR1 ENHRY and CDR2 SYGVKD. This CDR3 is built from 15 residues. The CDR3 reads CAISERASGGYEQYF. The CDR3 coding sequence is TGTGCCATCAGTGAGAGGGCTAGCGGGGGGTACGAGCAGTACTTC.

In this sample, this clonotype turned up a few times. The J gene is TRBJ2-3, the V gene TRBV7-2; D might be TRBD2 (7 bases). V was cut by 1 base and J by 5 bases, with 10 bases left in between. Germline assignment: CDR1 SGHTA and CDR2 FQGNSA. The CDR3 is 14 residues long. CDR3 residues: CASSLEGGIDTQYF. DNA of the CDR3: TGTGCCAGCAGCTTAGAGGGGGGGATAGATACGCAGTATTTT.

In regard to this clonotype: The conserved final phenylalanine or tryptophan is absent from the CDR3, which likely points to a read error. This chain links TRBV25-1 with TRBJ2-7, with TRBD1 matching over 7 bases. Trimming cost V 8 bases and J 1 base; bases outside gene matches: 5. CDR1 and CDR2 (germline): MGHDK, SYGVNS. The length of the CDR3 is 13 residues. For the CDR3, the DNA is TGTGCCAGCGTTCGACAGGGATCCTACGAGCAGTACTCC. Its translation is CASVRQGSYEQYS.

This chain joins TRBV29-1 and TRBJ2-7; D is perhaps TRBD2 (5 bases). Germline V gene sequence: CDR1 SQVTM, CDR2 ANQGSEA. The CDR3 is 11 amino acids. Trimming shortened V by 7 bases and J by 5 bases, and 12 bases separated the two germline ends. The DNA of the CDR3 is TGCAGCGCCCGGACTGGAAACGAGCAGTACTTC. Its translation is CSARTGNEQYF.

This clonotype has a count of ten or more. The rearrangement uses TRBV18 and TRBJ1-1; the D is unclear. Germline CDR1 KGHSH, CDR2 LQKENI. Trimming cost V 3 bases and J 1 base, with 15 bases left between them. This CDR3 has 16 residues. The CDR3 sequence: CASSPLPFSWNTEAFF. Written as DNA, the CDR3 is TGTGCCAGCTCACCTCTGCCCTTTTCCTGGAACACTGAAGCTTTCTTT.

Many counts were recorded for this clonotype. The rearrangement joins TRBV6-1 to TRBJ1-5; 7 positions agree with TRBD1. This CDR3 has 13 amino acids. Trimming at V came to 6 bases and at J to 5 bases, leaving 4 bases not matched to a gene. Looked up from germline, CDR1 is MNHNS and CDR2 is SASEGT. The CDR3 bases are TGTGCCAGCAGAGGACAGGTATATCAGCCCCAGCATTTT. Translation gives CASRGQVYQPQHF.

This clonotype has more than one count but fewer than ten. V gene TRBV6-1 combines with J gene TRBJ2-5; TRBD1 might be the D (6 bases). Germline-derived CDR1 and CDR2 are MNHNS and SASEGT. The length of the CDR3 is 15 residues. Trimming removed 5 bases at V and 2 bases at J, with 15 bases between. DNA for the CDR3: TGTGCCAGCAGTCCCGACAGGCTGAATCAAGAGACCCAGTACTTC. The encoded protein is CASSPDRLNQETQYF.

The J gene is TRBJ1-3, the V gene TRBV6-5; D gene uncertain. Germline CDR1 and CDR2: MNHEY and SVGAGI. The CDR3 runs 13 residues. Trimming shortened V by 0 bases and J by 6 bases, and 6 bases separated the two germline ends. The CDR3 loop reads CASSYSILNTIYF. The DNA for the CDR3 is TGTGCCAGCAGTTACTCGATTTTAAACACCATATATTTT.

This clonotype was detected ten times or more. The rearrangement links TRBV12-3 or TRBV12-4 to TRBJ2-7; D possibly corresponds to TRBD2 (6 bases). The CDR3 has 16 amino acids. V was trimmed by 5 bases and J by 1 base, leaving 18 bases between them. The CDR3 nucleotides are TGTGCCAGCAGTCCCGGTCGGAGGGACCTATCCTACGAGCAGTACTTC. Amino acid sequence: CASSPGRRDLSYEQYF.

The J gene is TRBJ2-1, the V gene TRBV5-1, with 8 nucleotides matching TRBD2. The germline gives CDR1 SGHRS, CDR2 YFSETQ. J was trimmed by 7 bases and V by 4 bases; bases with no gene match: 13. The CDR3 runs 16 residues. The CDR3 DNA reads as TGCGCCAGCAGCCCGATCGGGAGGGCCGGGGGGAATGAGCAGTTCTTC. Protein: CASSPIGRAGGNEQFF.